This TCR beta chain was obtained from a study of T cell responses to AZD1222 COVID-19 vaccine. Background on the study: Second-dose schedules of about 4 or about 12 weeks were combined.

CDR1 and CDR2 from the germline V gene are MNHEY and SVGEGT. There are 13 residues in the CDR3. J lost 3 bases, V lost 5 bases, and 2 bases had no gene match. Notes on the study in general: At baseline, just six AZD1222 recipients tested seropositive.

With regard to this clone: Its antigen remains unidentified.

The table came from immunoSEQ multiplex PCR; TCRdb's copy has only in-frame clones and leaves some out. The sample includes 80,000 to 100,000 clones, 88% seen only once; the top ten take around 5.8%. The sequences come from peripheral blood, collected on day 0 of AZD1222 vaccination. The receptor comes from an adult in good health. The chain has TRBV6-2 or TRBV6-3 and TRBJ1-2, with TRBD1 matching 8 bases. The DNA for the CDR3 is TGTGCCAGCAGTACGGGACAGGACTATGGCTACACCTTC. Its protein product is CASSTGQDYGYTF.